This T cell receptor beta chain originates from a study of T cells after posttransplantation cyclophosphamide. Germline CDR1 SEHNR, CDR2 FQNEAQ (reference sequence). This CDR3 comprises 17 residues. V lost 8 bases, J lost 1 base, and 10 bases stayed unmatched. Clones were read by immunoSEQ multiplex PCR, and TCRdb kept only the in-frame ones, dropping some. This sample has around 39,000 clones and no singletons, with around 1.2% in the ten largest. This clone was counted at least ten times. J is TRBJ2-7 and V is TRBV7-9, with 14 bases matching TRBD2. This TCR was recovered from a girl under 18 in good health, CMV-negative, and a related stem cell transplant donor. Sequencing was performed on PBMCs. This chain's CDR3 is CASSPGLAGGRSYEQYF. The CDR3 DNA sequence: TGTGCCAGCTCCCCTGGACTAGCGGGGGGAAGGTCCTACGAGCAGTACTTC.